These 12 T cell receptor beta chains came from one sample sequenced in a study of beta chain features in type 1 diabetes. Sequenced material consisted of expressed TCRB transcripts (all of the isolated RNA was reverse transcribed). TCRdb keeps only in-frame clones here, not all; method: immunoSEQ multiplex PCR. The profile shows roughly 240,000 clones, under 70% of them singletons. The sample comprised naive CD4+ T cells from blood. The receptors come from a man younger than 40 in good health.

CDR3 residues: CAWEMGQGPGELFF. The CDR3 region has the DNA TGTGCCTGGGAGATGGGTCAGGGACCCGGGGAGCTGTTTTTT. The chain joins TRBV30 to TRBJ2-2; D may correspond to TRBD1 or TRBD2 (5 bases each). With 5 bases removed from V and 6 bases from J, the gap between germline ends came to 16 bases. In germline, CDR1 is GTSNPN, CDR2 SVGIG (reference sequence). This CDR3 has 14 residues. The full variable domain, rest sourced from reference TRBV30 and TRBJ2-2, is SQTIHQWPATLVQPVGSPLSLECTVEGTSNPNLYWYRQAAGRGLQLLFYSVGIGQISSEVPQNLSASRPQDRQFILSSKKLLLSDSGFYLCAWEMGQGPGELFFGEGSRLTVL.

This chain links TRBV14 with TRBJ1-1; D unresolved. CDR1 SGHDN and CDR2 FVKESK come from the germline V gene. V was shortened by 3 bases and J by 0 bases, with 11 bases between the two germline ends. There are 15 residues in the CDR3. Here the CDR3 DNA reads TGTGCCAGCAGCCATGGCGTCTGGATGAACACTGAAGCTTTCTTT. This translates into CASSHGVWMNTEAFF.

The chain carries TRBV29-1 and TRBJ2-1; TRBD1 agrees at 8 bases. V lost 7 bases, J lost 3 bases, and 5 bases stayed unmatched. This CDR3 contains 13 residues. Germline V gives CDR1 SQVTM, CDR2 ANQGSEA. CDR3 coding DNA: TGCAGCGGCCTAGGACAGGGCTACAATGAGCAGTTCTTC. It translates to CSGLGQGYNEQFF.

V usage is TRBV7-2 and J usage is TRBJ2-5; 7 positions agree with TRBD1. The CDR3 totals 13 residues. Germline CDR1 is SGHTA and CDR2 is FQGNSA. The ends lost 8 bases at V and 4 bases at J; junction bases unmatched: 7. For the CDR3, the DNA is TGTGCCAGCGGTCCGACAGGGAGAGAGACCCAGTACTTC. Encoded protein: CASGPTGRETQYF.

The chain joins TRBV30 to TRBJ2-3; 8 nucleotides match TRBD1. With 7 bases clipped from V and 3 bases from J, the junction kept 6 bases outside the gene matches. The germline V gene has CDR1 GTSNPN and CDR2 SVGIG (reference sequence). The CDR3 length is 13 residues. As DNA, the CDR3 is TGTGCCTTCTTGACAGGGGTAACAGATACGCAGTATTTT. This gives the protein CAFLTGVTDTQYF.

Here the CDR3 DNA reads TGTGCCTGGAGTGTGACAGGGGGTGCCACTGAAGCTTTCTTT. This codes for CAWSVTGGATEAFF. The chain uses TRBV30 and TRBJ1-1; 9 bases line up with TRBD1. Germline CDR1 reads GTSNPN; CDR2 reads SVGIG (reference sequence). This CDR3 comprises 14 residues. J gave up 4 bases and V 0 bases, and 3 bases lay outside the gene matches.

The chain carries TRBV30 and TRBJ1-5; 7 positions match TRBD1. Germline V gives CDR1 GTSNPN, CDR2 SVGIG (reference sequence). J was trimmed by 1 base and V by 2 bases; bases with no gene match: 5. This CDR3 comprises 15 residues. The CDR3 protein is CAWSIGTDSNQPQHF. CDR3 sequence (DNA): TGTGCCTGGAGTATAGGGACAGACAGCAATCAGCCCCAGCATTTT.

CDR3 sequence reads: CASTEAFPNTEAFF. The DNA of the CDR3 is TGTGCCAGCACTGAAGCGTTCCCGAACACTGAAGCTTTCTTT. The V gene is TRBV19, the J gene TRBJ1-1; no reliable D call. Trimming removed 9 bases from V and 1 base from J, with 15 bases in between. Germline values: CDR1 LNHDA, CDR2 SQIVND (reference sequence). This CDR3 region has 14 residues.

This clone was picked up a small number of times. V usage is TRBV29-1 and J usage is TRBJ1-1; 7 bases align to TRBD1. Germline assignment: CDR1 SQVTM and CDR2 ANQGSEA. The V and J ends lost 1 base and 7 bases, in that order; junction bases with no gene match: 9. This CDR3 contains 14 residues. CDR3 in DNA: TGCAGCGTTGAAGGGCGGGTGGGACAGCATGAAGCTTTCTTT. It translates to CSVEGRVGQHEAFF.

This clone was counted between two and nine times. This chain links TRBV7-9 with TRBJ2-2, with 8 positions matching TRBD2. The CDR3 is 13 amino acids. J was trimmed by 4 bases and V by 11 bases; bases with no gene match: 6. Looked up from germline, CDR1 is SEHNR and CDR2 is FQNEAQ (reference sequence). CDR3 DNA sequence: TGTGCCTTTAGCGGGATATCCACCGGGGAGCTGTTTTTT. Residues: CAFSGISTGELFF.

Remarks on this clone: Other nucleotide sequences from this sample produce the same CDR3. The V gene is TRBV7-2, the J gene TRBJ2-5; the D is unclear. Germline V gives CDR1 SGHTA, CDR2 FQGNSA. The CDR3 consists of 11 residues. Between the trimmed V and J ends, which lost 4 bases and 5 bases, there was a span of 5 bases. Here the CDR3 DNA reads TGTGCCAGCAGCTCTAGGGAGACCCAGTACTTC. The encoded protein is CASSSRETQYF.

This clone has a handful of counts. This chain uses TRBV29-1 with TRBJ2-1, with 10 bases identical to TRBD1. V dropped 7 bases and J dropped 7; count of bases not matched to a gene: 1. CDR3 length: 11 residues. Looked up from germline, CDR1 is SQVTM and CDR2 is ANQGSEA. The DNA of the CDR3 is TGCAGCGGGACAGGGGGGAATGAGCAGTTCTTC. Translation: CSGTGGNEQFF.